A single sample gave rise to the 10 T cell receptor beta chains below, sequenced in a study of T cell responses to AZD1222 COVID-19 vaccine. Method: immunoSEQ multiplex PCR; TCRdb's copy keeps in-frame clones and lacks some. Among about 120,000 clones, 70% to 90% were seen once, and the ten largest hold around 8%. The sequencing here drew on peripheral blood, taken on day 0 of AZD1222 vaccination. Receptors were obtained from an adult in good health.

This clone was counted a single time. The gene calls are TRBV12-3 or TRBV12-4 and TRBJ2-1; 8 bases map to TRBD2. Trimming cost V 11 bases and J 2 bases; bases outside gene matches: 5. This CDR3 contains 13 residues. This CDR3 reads CASGRVTYNEQFF. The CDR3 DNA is TGTGCCTCCGGGAGGGTCACCTACAATGAGCAGTTCTTC.

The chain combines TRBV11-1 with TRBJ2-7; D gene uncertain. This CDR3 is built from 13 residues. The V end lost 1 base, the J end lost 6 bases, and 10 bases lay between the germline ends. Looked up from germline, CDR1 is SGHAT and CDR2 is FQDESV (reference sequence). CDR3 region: CASSLGSIREQYF. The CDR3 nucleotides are TGTGCCAGCAGCTTAGGATCGATTCGCGAGCAGTACTTC.

The CDR3 coding sequence is TGTGCCAGCAGCCGGGACAGGGGGCAGGACGGGGAGCTGTTTTTT. It is translated as CASSRDRGQDGELFF. The chain uses TRBV7-9 and TRBJ2-2; 12 nucleotides agree with TRBD1. V lost 5 bases to trimming and J lost 7 bases; unmatched junction nucleotides: 5. The germline gives CDR1 SEHNR, CDR2 FQNEAQ (reference sequence). This CDR3 is built from 15 residues.

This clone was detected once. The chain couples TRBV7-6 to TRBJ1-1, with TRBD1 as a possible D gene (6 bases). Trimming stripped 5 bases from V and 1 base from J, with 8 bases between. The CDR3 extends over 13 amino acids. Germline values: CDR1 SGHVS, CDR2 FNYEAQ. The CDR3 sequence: CASSQQGNTEAFF. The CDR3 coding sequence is TGTGCCAGCAGCCAACAGGGGAACACTGAAGCTTTCTTT.

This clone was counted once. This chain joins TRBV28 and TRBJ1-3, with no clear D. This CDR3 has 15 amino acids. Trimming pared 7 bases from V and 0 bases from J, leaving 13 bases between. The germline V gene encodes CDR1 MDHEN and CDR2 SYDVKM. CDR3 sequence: CASTPLGVSGNTIYF. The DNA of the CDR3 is TGTGCCAGCACCCCCCTTGGGGTCTCTGGAAACACCATATATTTT.

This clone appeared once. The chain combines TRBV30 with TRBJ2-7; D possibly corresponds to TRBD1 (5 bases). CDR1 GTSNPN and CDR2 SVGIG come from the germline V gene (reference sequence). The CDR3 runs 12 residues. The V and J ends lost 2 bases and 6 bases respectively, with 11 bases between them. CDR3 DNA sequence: TGTGCCTGGAGTCCTACAGGTTCCGAGCAGTACTTC. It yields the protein CAWSPTGSEQYF.

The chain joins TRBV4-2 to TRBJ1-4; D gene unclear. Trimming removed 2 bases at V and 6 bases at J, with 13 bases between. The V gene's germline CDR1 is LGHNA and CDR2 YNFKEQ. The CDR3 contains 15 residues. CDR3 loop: CASSQTGAGDEKLFF. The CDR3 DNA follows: TGTGCCAGCAGCCAAACGGGTGCTGGGGATGAAAAACTGTTTTTT.

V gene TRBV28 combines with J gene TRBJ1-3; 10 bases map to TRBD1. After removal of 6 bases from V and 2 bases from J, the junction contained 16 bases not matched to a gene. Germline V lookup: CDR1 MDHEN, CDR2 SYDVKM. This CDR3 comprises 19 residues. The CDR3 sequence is CASSSPGQGWPRPGNTIYF. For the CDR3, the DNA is TGTGCCAGCAGCTCTCCGGGACAGGGGTGGCCCAGGCCTGGAAACACCATATATTTT. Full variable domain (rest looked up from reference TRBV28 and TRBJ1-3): DVKVTQSSRYLVKRTGEKVFLECVQDMDHENMFWYRQDPGLGLRLIYFSYDVKMKEKGDIPEGYSVSREKKERFSLILESASTNQTSMYLCASSSPGQGWPRPGNTIYFGEGSWLTVV.

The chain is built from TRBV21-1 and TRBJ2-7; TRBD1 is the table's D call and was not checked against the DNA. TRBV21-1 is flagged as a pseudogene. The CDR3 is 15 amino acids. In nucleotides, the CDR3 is TGTGCCAGCAGCAGGTGCGGGACAGGGATCTACGAGCAGTACTTC. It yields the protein CASSRCGTGIYEQYF.

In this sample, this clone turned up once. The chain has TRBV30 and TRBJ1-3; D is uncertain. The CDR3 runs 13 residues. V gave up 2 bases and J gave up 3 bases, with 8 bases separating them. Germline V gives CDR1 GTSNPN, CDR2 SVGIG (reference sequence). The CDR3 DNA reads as TGTGCCTGGAGTAGAGGGAGTGGAAACACCATATATTTT. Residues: CAWSRGSGNTIYF.